The text below deals with one TCR beta chain. V lost 3 bases, J lost 1 base, and 6 bases lay in between. The germline V gene has CDR1 SGHVS and CDR2 FQNEAQ. The CDR3 is made up of 14 amino acids. The data stem from a study of T cell changes during pregnancy in multiple sclerosis. The repertoire was sequenced with immunoSEQ multiplex PCR; TCRdb's copy has only in-frame clones and lacks some. In the table there are tens of thousands of clones, 90% to 95% of which are singletons. The chain couples TRBV7-8 to TRBJ2-2; D is undetermined. The sequence derives from a female donor with multiple sclerosis, enrolled in a pregnancy study. The material was peripheral blood, obtained before pregnancy. CDR3 sequence (DNA): TGTGCCAGCAGCTTCTATAAGAACACCGGGGAGCTGTTTTTT. Residues: CASSFYKNTGELFF. Variable domain in full (rest from reference TRBV7-8 and TRBJ2-2): GAGVSQSPRYKVAKRGQDVALRCDPISGHVSLFWYQQALGQGPEFLTYFQNEAQLDKSGLPSDRFFAERPEGSVSTLKIQRTQQEDSAVYLCASSFYKNTGELFFGEGSRLTVL.